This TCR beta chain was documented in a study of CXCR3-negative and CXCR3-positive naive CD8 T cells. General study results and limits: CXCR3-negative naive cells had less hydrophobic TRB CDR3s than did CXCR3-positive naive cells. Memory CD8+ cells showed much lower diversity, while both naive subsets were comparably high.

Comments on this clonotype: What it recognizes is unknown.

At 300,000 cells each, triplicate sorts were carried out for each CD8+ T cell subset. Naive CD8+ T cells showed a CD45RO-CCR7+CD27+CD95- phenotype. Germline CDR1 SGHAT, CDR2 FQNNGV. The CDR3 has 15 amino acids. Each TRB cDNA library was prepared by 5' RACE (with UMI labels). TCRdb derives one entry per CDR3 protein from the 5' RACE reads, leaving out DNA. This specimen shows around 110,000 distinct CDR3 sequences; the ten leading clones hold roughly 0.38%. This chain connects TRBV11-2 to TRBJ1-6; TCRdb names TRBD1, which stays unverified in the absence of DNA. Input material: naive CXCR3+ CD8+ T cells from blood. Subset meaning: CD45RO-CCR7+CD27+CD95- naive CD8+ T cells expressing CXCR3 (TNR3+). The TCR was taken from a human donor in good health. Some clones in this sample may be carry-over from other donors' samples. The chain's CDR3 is CASSTGGEYNSPLHF.